These 6 T cell receptor beta chains originate from one sample sequenced in a study of molecular identifiers for immune sequencing clone quantification. TCRdb re-derived calls from the PCR reads in MiXCR, one entry per CDR3 protein. The sample lists about 640,000 distinct CDR3 sequences, less than 20% seen once, with roughly 0.9% in the top ten. Material for sequencing was naive CD8+ T cells from blood, with Jurkat cell RNA spiked in. Subset denoted: FACS-sorted CD8+CD4-CCR7+CD45RA+ naive T cells. These receptors were taken from a human donor in good health. Some libraries in this study had Jurkat cell RNA spiked in.

This chain links TRBV19 with TRBJ1-1; D possibly corresponds to TRBD1 (5 bases). Per germline, CDR1 LNHDA and CDR2 SQIVND (reference sequence). V lost 3 bases to trimming and J lost 5 bases, with 19 bases between them. This CDR3 has 16 amino acids. The CDR3 DNA follows: TGTGCCAGTAGTATTGGCAGGGCGGGAGATGGGACTGAAGCTTTCTTT. Amino acids: CASSIGRAGDGTEAFF.

The chain has TRBV13 and TRBJ2-5, with D possibly being TRBD1 or TRBD2 (5 bases each). From germline, CDR1 is PRHDT and CDR2 FYEKMQ (reference sequence). This CDR3 spans 16 amino acids. V shed 8 bases and J shed 1 base, with 20 bases lying between them. The chain's CDR3 is CASARTSVGPQETQYF. CDR3 coding DNA: TGTGCCAGCGCTAGAACGTCGGTGGGACCCCAAGAGACCCAGTACTTC.

A word on this clonotype: Relative to the germline gene, one junction end is altered; a read error may explain this. This chain joins TRBV12-3 or TRBV12-4 and TRBJ1-4, with D maybe TRBD1 (5 bases). The CDR3 is made up of 15 amino acids. The CDR3 spells CAGSRDRGFGEKLFF. The CDR3 DNA is TGTGCCGGCAGTCGAGATCGGGGGTTCGGTGAAAAACTGTTTTTT.

This clonotype has more than one count but fewer than ten. This chain connects TRBV27 to TRBJ2-1; tentative D call: TRBD1 (6 bases). Germline V gene data show CDR1 as MNHEY and CDR2 as SMNVEV (reference sequence). This CDR3 has 14 residues. V was shortened by 3 bases and J by 5 bases, with 11 bases between the two germline ends. The CDR3 is CASSFQGIHNEQFF. CDR3 nucleotides: TGTGCCAGCAGTTTTCAGGGGATCCACAATGAGCAGTTCTTC.

This clonotype has a count of ten or more. The genes are TRBV7-9 and TRBJ2-7, with TRBD1 matching 12 bases. CDR1 and CDR2 from the germline V gene are SEHNR and FQNEAQ (reference sequence). The J segment lost 6 bases and the V segment lost 5 bases, leaving 11 bases of the junction unmatched. CDR3 size: 16 residues. The CDR3 loop reads CASSTVPGQGAPEQYF. CDR3 nucleotides: TGTGCCAGCAGCACCGTACCGGGACAGGGGGCGCCCGAGCAGTACTTC.

This clonotype was found many times. The V gene is TRBV28, the J gene TRBJ2-7; a possible D gene is TRBD2 (7 bases). The germline V gene has CDR1 MDHEN and CDR2 SYDVKM. The CDR3 extends over 13 amino acids. Trimming took 3 bases from V and 7 from J, leaving 13 bases between them. This CDR3 is CASSLGGAREQYF. DNA of the CDR3: TGTGCCAGCAGTTTGGGGGGGGCGAGGGAGCAGTACTTC.